These 5 T cell receptor beta chains were all obtained from the same sample, sequenced in a study of cytomegalovirus exposure and HLA in healthy donors. The PCR was carried out with 60 Vbeta primers and 13 Jbeta primers. Sequenced by immunoSEQ multiplex PCR; TCRdb stores in-frame clones only, minus some. The table has 120,000 or so clones, 80% seen once. The source material was PBMCs. These receptors all stem from a man younger than 45 in good health and CMV-seropositive.

V gene TRBV7-9 combines with J gene TRBJ2-6, with 8 bases aligning to TRBD1. CDR3 size: 18 residues. The junction had 5 bases not matched to a gene; V was cut back by 1 base and J by 0 bases. Germline V CDR1 and CDR2: SEHNR, FQNEAQ (reference sequence). CDR3 DNA sequence: TGTGCCAGCAGCTTAGGGGGGACAGGTGTCTCTGGGGCCAACGTCCTGACTTTC. Amino acids: CASSLGGTGVSGANVLTF. The complete variable domain, with remaining parts taken from reference TRBV7-9 and TRBJ2-6, reads DTGVSQNPRHKITKRGQNVTFRCDPISEHNRLYWYRQTLGQGPEFLTYFQNEAQLEKSRLLSDRFSAERPKGSFSTLEIQRTEQGDSAMYLCASSLGGTGVSGANVLTFGAGSRLTVL.

This chain uses TRBV2 with TRBJ2-5, with 7 bases aligning to TRBD2. The CDR3 totals 13 residues. With 8 bases clipped from V and 1 base from J, the junction kept 4 bases outside the gene matches. Per the germline V gene, CDR1 is SNHLY and CDR2 is FYNNEI. For the CDR3, the DNA is TGTGCCAGCTTTCTAGCGGCCCAAGAGACCCAGTACTTC. It codes for CASFLAAQETQYF.

Details on this clone: At one end, the junction sequence differs from germline, possibly due to a read error. This chain joins TRBV10-3 and TRBJ2-1; TRBD2 aligns across 14 bases. The germline gives CDR1 ENHRY, CDR2 SYGVKD. The CDR3 consists of 15 residues. This chain's CDR3 is CAISDSTSGGATMVF. CDR3 DNA: TGTGCCATCAGTGACTCGACTAGCGGGGGGGCCACTATGGTCTTC.

V gene TRBV2 combines with J gene TRBJ2-1; TRBD1 agrees at 8 bases. V lost 1 base, J lost 5 bases, and 10 bases stayed unmatched. Per germline, CDR1 SNHLY and CDR2 FYNNEI. The CDR3 length is 17 residues. CDR3 region: CASSEDVRDRPNNEQFF. CDR3 DNA: TGTGCCAGCAGTGAAGATGTAAGGGACAGGCCCAACAATGAGCAGTTCTTC.

The chain joins TRBV27 to TRBJ2-7; tentatively, D is TRBD2 (7 bases). The CDR3 spans 15 residues. Germline-derived CDR1 and CDR2 are MNHEY and SMNVEV (reference sequence). Deletions cut 4 bases from V and 4 bases from J, with 17 bases between. The CDR3 spells CASSSGGGLRYEQYF. DNA for the CDR3: TGTGCCAGCAGTTCGGGCGGGGGCCTGCGTTACGAGCAGTACTTC.